Shown below are 26 T cell receptor beta chains from a single sample sequenced in a study of tumor and adjacent non-tumor tissue in lung cancer. A modified ARM-PCR protocol with three rounds of nested PCR amplified TCRbeta. TCRdb reanalysed the multiplex PCR reads using MiXCR and keeps one entry per CDR3 protein. The sample contains 60,000 or so distinct CDR3 sequences, about 55% of which appear only once. RNA was extracted from bulk tissue without any cell sorting. The normal lung tissue was taken more than 3 cm from the tumor edge. Sequencing was carried out using distant non-tumor lung tissue. The receptors shown here come from a man in his 70s with non-small cell lung cancer.

DNA of the CDR3: TGTGCCAGCAGCTTAGGCGGATCAGGGGGCATGGATGAGCAGTTCTTC. Its translation is CASSLGGSGGMDEQFF. V and J are TRBV11-2 and TRBJ2-1, with 8 bases identical to TRBD1. CDR1 SGHAT and CDR2 FQNNGV come from the germline V gene. The CDR3 consists of 16 residues. The trim removed 1 base at V and 8 bases at J, leaving 10 bases unmatched. The complete variable domain, with remaining parts taken from reference TRBV11-2 and TRBJ2-1, reads EAGVAQSPRYKIIEKRQSVAFWCNPISGHATLYWYQQILGQGPKLLIQFQNNGVVDDSQLPKDRFSAERLKGVDSTLKIQPAKLEDSAVYLCASSLGGSGGMDEQFFGPGTRLTVL.

This clonotype was seen many times. The J gene is TRBJ2-3, the V gene TRBV20-1; 8 positions match TRBD1. Germline CDR1 is DFQATT and CDR2 is SNEGSKA (reference sequence). Trimming cost V 2 bases and J 6 bases; bases outside gene matches: 19. CDR3 length: 18 residues. The CDR3 reads CSARSHGQGVRGVDTQYF. The CDR3 DNA reads TGCAGTGCTAGAAGCCACGGACAGGGTGTTAGGGGTGTGGATACGCAGTATTTT.

Details on this clonotype: The junction shows a germline mismatch at one end, possibly a read error. The chain joins TRBV6-1 to TRBJ2-5, with 10 bases lining up with TRBD2. The CDR3 contains 15 residues. Germline V lookup: CDR1 MNHNS, CDR2 SASEGT. The CDR3 loop is CASGYSGGLKETEYF. For the CDR3, the DNA is TGTGCCAGCGGATATAGCGGGGGGCTTAAAGAGACCGAGTACTTC.

Notes on this clonotype: Since no conserved phenylalanine or tryptophan closes the CDR3, a read error is the likely cause. This chain uses TRBV6-5 with TRBJ2-5; D not resolved. The V end was cut by 7 bases, the J end by 3 bases, with 12 bases between. The germline V gene has CDR1 MNHEY and CDR2 SVGAGI. The CDR3 loop spans 13 amino acids. This CDR3 reads CASINRLEETQYL. DNA of the CDR3: TGTGCCAGCATTAATCGGCTAGAAGAGACCCAGTACTTA.

This clonotype has more than one count but fewer than ten. Relative to the germline gene, one junction end is altered; a read error may explain this. The rearrangement uses TRBV10-3 and TRBJ2-7, with TRBD1 as a possible D gene (6 bases). The CDR3 contains 12 residues. CDR1 is ENHRY and CDR2 is SYGVKD in the germline V gene. The CDR3 DNA reads TGTGTCACCGGGACATGGGTCTACGATCAGTACTTC. The encoded protein is CVTGTWVYDQYF.

As to this clonotype: A much larger clone is a single base away; this may be a read error. CDR3 bases: TGTGCCAGCAGACTCCGCCCTATTTTGGAGACCCAGTACTTC. Residues: CASRLRPILETQYF. V and J are TRBV12-3 or TRBV12-4 and TRBJ2-5; D call uncertain. The CDR3 is 14 residues long. Trimming took off 6 bases at V and 5 bases at J, with 16 bases between the two ends.

Turning to this clonotype: Since a much larger clone is just one base distant, this may be a read error. The rearrangement joins TRBV6-1 to TRBJ2-5; 9 bases are shared with TRBD1. This CDR3 spans 13 amino acids. V lost 8 bases, J lost 3 bases, and 4 bases stayed unmatched. Germline V gene lookup returns CDR1 MNHNS and CDR2 SASEGT. The CDR3 region has the DNA TGTGCCAGCGGACGGACAGGGGAAGAGACCCAGTACTTC. It codes for CASGRTGEETQYF.

This clonotype has just one count. The chain employs TRBV29-1 and TRBJ2-7, with TRBD1 identical over 7 bases. Germline CDR1 SQVTM, CDR2 ANQGSEA. CDR3 length equals 13 residues. V was clipped by 4 bases and J by 12 bases; unmatched bases: 15. CDR3 loop: CSVGRDSSYKRYF. CDR3 nucleotide sequence: TGCAGCGTTGGTAGGGACAGTTCCTACAAGCGGTACTTC.

This clonotype was observed a few times. One base away lies a much larger clone, so this may be a sequencing read error. This chain links TRBV10-3 with TRBJ2-3; 12 nucleotides agree with TRBD2. Per germline, CDR1 ENHRY and CDR2 SYGVKD. The CDR3 contains 14 residues. The CDR3 DNA follows: TGTGCCATCAGTCGACTAGCGGGGGCAGATATGCAGTATTTT. It specifies CAISRLAGADMQYF.

The sample holds a few counts of this clonotype. This may be a read error: a much more frequent sequence differs by one nucleotide. The rearrangement uses TRBV6-5 and TRBJ2-1; D gene uncertain. Germline CDR1 reads MNHEY; CDR2 reads SVGAGI. The CDR3 consists of 11 residues. The CDR3, as DNA: TGTGCCAGCGCACTTGGTGATGAGCAGCTCTTC. Encoded protein: CASALGDEQLF.

By share of the sample, this clonotype is medium-sized. J is TRBJ2-1 and V is TRBV6-6; 10 bases fit TRBD2. The ends lost 4 bases at V and 15 bases at J; junction bases unmatched: 12. The germline gives CDR1 MNHNY, CDR2 SVGAGI (reference sequence). The CDR3 sequence is 14 residues long. The chain's CDR3 is CASSFSSGRASWFF. CDR3 bases: TGTGCCAGCAGTTTTTCAAGCGGGAGGGCCTCCTGGTTCTTC.

Turning to this clonotype: Mismatch with germline at one junction end may stem from a read error. DNA of the CDR3: TGTGCCAGCAGCCAAGATCGATCTAGGCCGTACGACCAGTACTTC. Translation: CASSQDRSRPYDQYF. This chain connects TRBV14 to TRBJ2-7; no clear D gene. The CDR3 length is 15 residues. CDR1 and CDR2 from the germline V gene are SGHDN and FVKESK.

In the case of this clonotype: One junction end disagrees with the germline gene, perhaps due to a read error. This chain uses TRBV27 with TRBJ2-2; 9 nucleotides align to TRBD1. The CDR3 consists of 16 residues. Germline CDR1 and CDR2: MNHEY and SMNVEV (reference sequence). In DNA form, the CDR3 reads TGTGCCAACAGTTCCCCGACAGGGGGGAGGGCCGGGGAGCTGTTTTTT. Translation: CANSSPTGGRAGELFF.

About this clonotype: One junction end disagrees with the germline gene, perhaps due to a read error. This chain joins TRBV11-2 and TRBJ1-1; possibly TRBD1 for D (6 bases). This CDR3 is 15 amino acids long. Per germline, CDR1 SGHAT and CDR2 FQNNGV. The DNA for the CDR3 is TGTGCCAGCAGCATAAGATGGACAGAGAAAACTGAGGCTTTCTTT. It is translated as CASSIRWTEKTEAFF.

This clonotype was detected ten times or more. The rearrangement links TRBV28 to TRBJ1-4; 9 nucleotides agree with TRBD1. Germline V CDR1 and CDR2: MDHEN, SYDVKM. The CDR3 spans 15 residues. V lost 6 bases and J lost 8; bases outside the gene matches: 10. CDR3 sequence (DNA): TGTGCCAGCAGAACCGGGACAGGGATAAAAGAAAAACTGTTTTTT. It encodes CASRTGTGIKEKLFF.

This clonotype was counted at least ten times. The chain employs TRBV28 and TRBJ2-6, with D possibly matching TRBD1 (5 bases). The germline V gene has CDR1 MDHEN and CDR2 SYDVKM. This CDR3 has 16 residues. Trimming removed 2 bases from V and 4 bases from J, with 12 bases in between. The CDR3 nucleotides read TGTGCCAGCAGTTTACCGCAGGGCGCCGGGGCCAACGTCCTGACTTTC. Translating it yields CASSLPQGAGANVLTF.

This chain connects TRBV11-1 to TRBJ2-1; 7 bases agree with TRBD2. The CDR3 has 15 amino acids. Germline assignment: CDR1 SGHAT and CDR2 FQDESV (reference sequence). The V and J ends lost 6 bases and 8 bases, in that order; junction bases with no gene match: 13. The CDR3 region is CASRYGRTETDEQFF. The CDR3 region has the DNA TGTGCCAGCAGATACGGGAGGACCGAGACAGATGAGCAGTTCTTC.

In the case of this clonotype: A read error may explain this, as a much larger clone is one base away. The chain is built from TRBV28 and TRBJ2-7, with 7 nucleotides matching TRBD2. J lost 6 bases, V lost 5 bases, and 10 bases had no gene match. CDR1 and CDR2 (germline): MDHEN, SYDVKM. This CDR3 is built from 14 residues. DNA of the CDR3: TGTGCCAGCAGTCAGCGGGGCGCGTCCATCGAGCAGTACTTC. Its translation: CASSQRGASIEQYF.

The J gene is TRBJ2-7, the V gene TRBV11-2; D is unresolved. The CDR3 is 12 residues long. V gave up 5 bases and J gave up 7 bases, with 12 bases separating them. The germline gives CDR1 SGHAT, CDR2 FQNNGV. CDR3 in amino acids: CASSLLVCEQYF. As DNA, the CDR3 is TGTGCCAGCAGCCTCCTCGTTTGTGAGCAGTACTTC.

This clonotype was picked up one time. A much larger clone sits a single nucleotide away, making a read error possible. V and J are TRBV20-1 and TRBJ2-7; 13 bases align to TRBD2. Looked up from germline, CDR1 is DFQATT and CDR2 is SNEGSKA (reference sequence). The CDR3 is 11 residues long. The CDR3 region has the DNA TGCGGGACTAGCGGGAACCGCGAGCAGTACTTC. It yields the protein CGTSGNREQYF.

This clonotype was seen many times. The rearrangement links TRBV11-3 to TRBJ2-7, with TRBD2 identical over 7 bases. Germline V lookup: CDR1 SGHNT, CDR2 YENEEA. After removal of 5 bases from V and 1 base from J, the junction contained 2 bases not matched to a gene. This CDR3 has 13 amino acids. CDR3 loop: CASSLSGSYEQYF. Here the CDR3 DNA reads TGTGCCAGCAGCCTTAGCGGGTCCTACGAGCAGTACTTC.

For this clonotype: This clone may be a read error of a much larger clone one base away. This chain links TRBV29-1 with TRBJ1-1, with a tentative D call TRBD1 (6 bases). Germline V gene data show CDR1 as SQVTM and CDR2 as ANQGSEA. V gave up 7 bases and J gave up 12 bases, with 21 bases separating them. The CDR3 runs to 12 residues. This CDR3 reads CSGAMGAEQTFF. The CDR3 DNA sequence: TGCAGCGGAGCCATGGGGGCCGAACAAACTTTCTTT.

This clonotype qualifies as medium-sized (0.01 to 0.1%). The V and J genes are TRBV29-1 and TRBJ2-1; either TRBD1 or TRBD2 may fit D (5 bases each). The germline gives CDR1 SQVTM, CDR2 ANQGSEA. The CDR3 runs to 12 residues. V lost 8 bases and J 9 bases, leaving 17 bases between the germline ends. The CDR3 reads CSTPGQRGEQFF. The CDR3 coding sequence is TGCAGCACCCCGGGGCAGCGAGGTGAGCAGTTCTTC.

This clonotype was counted at least ten times. This CDR3 reads CASSYSRYSPLHF. The CDR3 region has the DNA TGTGCCAGCAGTTACTCGCGGTATTCACCCCTCCACTTT. This chain uses TRBV6-5 with TRBJ1-6, with D hard to call. Germline CDR1 and CDR2: MNHEY and SVGAGI. This CDR3 contains 13 residues. Trimming took off 0 bases at V and 8 bases at J, with 5 bases between the two ends.

This clonotype is deemed medium-sized. This CDR3 is CASSQEVARNTGELFF. CDR3 sequence (DNA): TGCGCCAGCAGCCAAGAGGTTGCACGCAACACCGGGGAGCTGTTTTTT. The V and J genes are TRBV4-1 and TRBJ2-2, with D unresolved. Trimming pared 0 bases from V and 2 bases from J, leaving 10 bases between. The CDR3 has 16 amino acids. Looked up from germline, CDR1 is MGHRA and CDR2 is YSYEKL.

CDR3 DNA: TGTGCCTCGCGACCGGGGAATTCATACCTCCACTTT. It codes for CASRPGNSYLHF. The chain combines TRBV11-2 with TRBJ1-6; D uncertain. The CDR3 loop spans 12 amino acids. Trimming took 11 bases from V and 15 from J, leaving 20 bases between them. Germline values: CDR1 SGHAT, CDR2 FQNNGV.